This paragraph reports one T cell receptor (beta chain). The data stem from a study of T cell changes during pregnancy in multiple sclerosis. Using immunoSEQ multiplex PCR, the repertoire was profiled, and TCRdb retains in-frame clones only, with some absent. The table records 100,000 or so clones, approximately 94% of them present only once. J lost 3 bases, V lost 10 bases, and 10 bases had no gene match. Germline V gives CDR1 MNHEY, CDR2 SVGAGI. This CDR3 spans 14 amino acids. This clonotype was obtained from a female donor with multiple sclerosis, enrolled in a pregnancy study. The sample in question was peripheral blood, obtained in the second trimester of pregnancy. The chain recombines TRBV6-5 with TRBJ2-7; 9 positions match TRBD1. The chain's CDR3 is CATRGTGPNYEQYF. CDR3 bases: TGTGCCACCCGCGGGACAGGGCCCAACTACGAGCAGTACTTC.